This passage covers 15 T cell receptor beta chains from one sample sequenced in a study of shared clonotypes between healthy human individuals. Only in-frame clones appear in the TCRdb table, and some are missing; sequencing was by immunoSEQ multiplex PCR. The sample shows some 690,000 clones, about 92% of them seen only once. Sequencing input: memory CD8+ T cells from PBMCs. Subset specified: CD45RO+ cells pooled with CCR7-negative TemRA cells. Receptors originate from a man aged 18 to 30 in good health. Some clones in this sample may be carry-over from other donors' samples.

The gene calls are TRBV29-1 and TRBJ2-3, with 9 bases identical to TRBD1. J gave up 5 bases and V 6 bases, and 15 bases lay outside the gene matches. The CDR3 is 16 amino acids. CDR1 is SQVTM, CDR2 ANQGSEA, per germline. The DNA of the CDR3 is TGCAGCGTAGACCCGGACAGGGGCGCCCTTGGAGATACGCAGTATTTT. Translated, it gives CSVDPDRGALGDTQYF.

The rearrangement uses TRBV19 and TRBJ2-1; TRBD1 is a possible D gene (6 bases). Germline CDR1 is LNHDA and CDR2 is SQIVND (reference sequence). Trimming removed 10 bases from V and 0 bases from J, with 10 bases in between. The CDR3 is 13 amino acids. For the CDR3, the DNA is TGTGCCACCGGGACAACCTCCTACAATGAGCAGTTCTTC. This codes for CATGTTSYNEQFF.

Comments on this clone: Other DNA sequences of this sample code for an identical CDR3. The J gene is TRBJ2-7, the V gene TRBV7-9; TRBD2 might be the D (6 bases). CDR3 length equals 13 residues. From germline, CDR1 is SEHNR and CDR2 FQNEAQ (reference sequence). V was pared by 1 base and J by 5 bases, with 9 bases between. The CDR3 reads CASSLGGGNEQYF. CDR3 in DNA: TGTGCCAGCAGCTTAGGGGGCGGGAACGAGCAGTACTTC.

This chain joins TRBV5-1 and TRBJ1-2; 8 nucleotides match TRBD1. CDR1 is SGHRS, CDR2 YFSETQ, per germline. Trimming removed 4 bases from V and 1 base from J; junction bases left unmatched: 9. The CDR3 consists of 16 residues. CDR3 residues: CASSPYGTGLNYGYTF. The CDR3 DNA is TGCGCCAGCAGCCCCTACGGGACAGGACTTAACTATGGCTACACCTTC.

The rearrangement joins TRBV4-3 to TRBJ2-7, with D maybe TRBD2 (5 bases). Trimming removed 1 base at V and 1 base at J, with 14 bases between. The CDR3 totals 16 residues. Germline V gene lookup returns CDR1 LGHNA and CDR2 YSLEER. The CDR3: CASSQVYGLRSYEQYF. The CDR3 nucleotides are TGCGCCAGCAGCCAAGTCTATGGACTGAGGTCCTACGAGCAGTACTTC.

In this sample, this clone turned up once. The CDR3, as DNA: TGCAGCGTTGAAGGGACTAGCGAAGGGTCAGATACGCAGTATTTT. It translates to CSVEGTSEGSDTQYF. The chain uses TRBV29-1 and TRBJ2-3, with 9 bases that match TRBD2. Germline CDR1 SQVTM, CDR2 ANQGSEA. Unmatched junction bases numbered 6, after V lost 1 base and J lost 4 bases. The CDR3 contains 15 residues.

CDR3 amino acids: CASSLSSGTGHYEQYF. In DNA, the CDR3 is TGTGCCAGCAGTTTATCGTCGGGGACGGGGCACTACGAGCAGTACTTC. V gene TRBV27 combines with J gene TRBJ2-7; D may be TRBD1 or TRBD2 (5 bases each). V was cut by 0 bases and J by 3 bases, with 15 bases left in between. Germline V gene lookup returns CDR1 MNHEY and CDR2 SMNVEV (reference sequence). The CDR3 sequence is 16 residues long.

About this clone: The identical CDR3 is also encoded by other nucleotide sequences in the sample. The chain combines TRBV30 with TRBJ2-7, with D tentatively TRBD1 or TRBD2 (5 bases each). The V gene lost 0 bases and the J gene lost 4 bases, with 7 bases spanning the gap. The CDR3 consists of 12 residues. Germline loops: CDR1 GTSNPN, CDR2 SVGIG (reference sequence). CDR3: CAWSVGDYEQYF. CDR3 DNA sequence: TGTGCCTGGAGTGTGGGGGATTACGAGCAGTACTTC.

The chain links TRBV28 to TRBJ1-4; D might be TRBD1 (5 bases). This CDR3 contains 15 residues. The V end was cut by 2 bases, the J end by 8 bases, with 15 bases between. CDR1 is MDHEN, CDR2 SYDVKM, per germline. CDR3 residues: CASSLLTVRHEKLFF. The DNA of the CDR3 is TGTGCCAGCAGTTTACTGACAGTGCGGCACGAAAAACTGTTTTTT. Filled out from reference TRBV28 and TRBJ1-4, the complete variable domain reads DVKVTQSSRYLVKRTGEKVFLECVQDMDHENMFWYRQDPGLGLRLIYFSYDVKMKEKGDIPEGYSVSREKKERFSLILESASTNQTSMYLCASSLLTVRHEKLFFGSGTQLSVL.

The V call is TRBV28, the J call TRBJ2-7, with TRBD2 matching over 7 bases. The CDR3 contains 14 residues. J lost 5 bases, V lost 6 bases, and 10 bases had no gene match. Germline CDR1 MDHEN, CDR2 SYDVKM. The CDR3 here is CASRKARGGNEQYF. CDR3 DNA: TGTGCCAGCAGAAAAGCCCGCGGGGGAAACGAGCAGTACTTC. Filled out from reference TRBV28 and TRBJ2-7, the complete variable domain reads DVKVTQSSRYLVKRTGEKVFLECVQDMDHENMFWYRQDPGLGLRLIYFSYDVKMKEKGDIPEGYSVSREKKERFSLILESASTNQTSMYLCASRKARGGNEQYFGPGTRLTVT.

The chain has TRBV4-2 and TRBJ2-1; 9 positions match TRBD2. Germline V gene sequence: CDR1 LGHNA, CDR2 YNFKEQ. The CDR3 runs 18 residues. Unmatched junction bases numbered 6, after V lost 0 bases and J lost 0 bases. The CDR3 bases are TGTGCCAGCAGCCAAGATGGGATTAGCGGGGGCTCCTACAATGAGCAGTTCTTC. This gives the protein CASSQDGISGGSYNEQFF.

The chain has TRBV19 and TRBJ2-7; the match to TRBD1 covers 8 bases. Germline V CDR1 and CDR2: LNHDA, SQIVND (reference sequence). J lost 2 bases, V lost 5 bases, and 8 bases had no gene match. This CDR3 has 15 residues. The CDR3 nucleotides read TGTGCCAGTAGTGCCTTCGGGACAGGCCCCTACGAGCAGTACTTC. It is translated as CASSAFGTGPYEQYF.

The rearrangement joins TRBV2 to TRBJ1-1; D uncertain. Germline assignment: CDR1 SNHLY and CDR2 FYNNEI. The CDR3 consists of 11 residues. Trimming took off 9 bases at V and 1 base at J, with 6 bases between the two ends. The CDR3 protein is CARYKNTEAFF. The CDR3 nucleotides are TGTGCCAGGTACAAGAACACTGAAGCTTTCTTT.

The rearrangement links TRBV15 to TRBJ1-1, with a weak D call TRBD1 (6 bases). Deletions cut 5 bases from V and 5 bases from J, with 12 bases between. This CDR3 contains 13 residues. Germline-derived CDR1 and CDR2 are LNHNV and YYDKDF (reference sequence). CDR3 sequence reads: CATSARGGTEAFF. The CDR3 DNA is TGTGCCACCAGCGCCAGGGGAGGTACTGAAGCTTTCTTT.

About this clone: Other DNA sequences in the sample encode the same CDR3. The genes are TRBV9 and TRBJ2-1, with D hard to call. The V gene lost 0 bases and the J gene lost 0 bases, with 7 bases spanning the gap. The CDR3 is 15 residues long. The germline V gene has CDR1 SGDLS and CDR2 YYNGEE. CDR3 nucleotides: TGTGCCAGCAGCGTAGTGGGCGGCTCCTACAATGAGCAGTTCTTC. Protein: CASSVVGGSYNEQFF.